Below are 30 T cell receptor beta chains sequenced from a single sample in a study of blood T cell repertoires in COVID-19. Some clones are missing from TCRdb's copy, which holds only in-frame ones; the method was immunoSEQ multiplex PCR. Counted here are a few hundred thousand clones, roughly 77% occurring once; the ten biggest clones make up approximately 1%. The sequencing input was peripheral blood. All receptors derive from a human donor with acute or convalescent COVID-19. The donor label of this sample is uncertain.

The chain combines TRBV27 with TRBJ1-6; D may be TRBD1 (5 bases). CDR1 is MNHEY and CDR2 is SMNVEV in the germline V gene (reference sequence). V was clipped by 3 bases and J by 3 bases, with 12 bases between them. The CDR3 extends over 16 amino acids. CDR3 coding DNA: TGTGCCAGCAGTTTGGTTCTTAGGGGCTATAATTCACCCCTCCACTTT. It translates to CASSLVLRGYNSPLHF.

V is TRBV6-6 and J is TRBJ1-1, with D perhaps TRBD1 (5 bases). CDR3 length: 13 residues. V lost 0 bases to trimming and J lost 4 bases, with 6 bases between them. Germline V CDR1 and CDR2: MNHNY, SVGAGI (reference sequence). CDR3 residues: CASSYSQGTEAFF. For the CDR3, the DNA is TGTGCCAGCAGTTACTCCCAGGGCACTGAAGCTTTCTTT.

This rearrangement joins TRBV7-8 to TRBJ1-1; D perhaps matches TRBD1 (5 bases). The germline gives CDR1 SGHVS, CDR2 FQNEAQ. Trimming stripped 5 bases from V and 1 base from J, with 14 bases between. This CDR3 spans 15 amino acids. CDR3 coding DNA: TGTGCCAGCAGCCAAGGGTCAGGGTGGAACACTGAAGCTTTCTTT. It encodes CASSQGSGWNTEAFF.

The chain joins TRBV5-1 to TRBJ2-7; a possible D gene is TRBD2 (6 bases). Germline V CDR1 and CDR2: SGHRS, YFSETQ. The V end lost 0 bases, the J end lost 5 bases, and 12 bases lay between the germline ends. CDR3 size: 14 residues. The CDR3 sequence: CASSLERGSDEQYF. The DNA of the CDR3 is TGCGCCAGCAGCTTGGAACGGGGGAGCGACGAGCAGTACTTC.

A single count supports this clone. The CDR3 loop is CASSKLAGGLKGEQFF. The CDR3 nucleotides read TGTGCCAGCAGCAAACTAGCGGGGGGCCTCAAAGGTGAGCAGTTCTTC. The chain couples TRBV7-9 to TRBJ2-1; 12 bases match TRBD2. This CDR3 is 16 amino acids long. J was trimmed by 9 bases and V by 5 bases; bases with no gene match: 11. Germline CDR1 is SEHNR and CDR2 is FQNEAQ (reference sequence).

The gene calls are TRBV29-1 and TRBJ2-3; D perhaps matches TRBD2 (7 bases). Germline CDR1 is SQVTM and CDR2 is ANQGSEA. The CDR3 totals 13 residues. The V gene lost 2 bases and the J gene lost 7 bases, with 13 bases spanning the gap. DNA of the CDR3: TGCAGCGTTGAACGAGGGGGGGCAAATACGCAGTATTTT. This gives the protein CSVERGGANTQYF.

This clone was observed a single time. The V and J genes are TRBV29-1 and TRBJ2-7; D possibly corresponds to TRBD1 (6 bases). CDR1 is SQVTM and CDR2 is ANQGSEA in the germline V gene. This CDR3 is built from 12 residues. Deletions cut 6 bases from V and 1 base from J, with 10 bases between. The CDR3 loop is CSVRGQSYEQYF. Written as DNA, the CDR3 is TGCAGCGTCCGAGGACAGTCCTACGAGCAGTACTTC.

The chain is built from TRBV27 and TRBJ1-5, with no clear D. Germline V gives CDR1 MNHEY, CDR2 SMNVEV (reference sequence). This CDR3 is built from 15 residues. V lost 4 bases and J lost 4, with 14 bases in between. The DNA of the CDR3 is TGTGCCAGCAGTTCCCAACCCTTGCGGAATCAGCCCCAGCATTTT. It codes for CASSSQPLRNQPQHF.

The chain joins TRBV5-5 to TRBJ1-1, with D hard to call. This CDR3 is built from 14 residues. Germline assignment: CDR1 SGHKS and CDR2 YYEKEE (reference sequence). Trimming removed 2 bases at V and 0 bases at J, with 8 bases between. CDR3 amino acids: CASSFGQMNTEAFF. Here the CDR3 DNA reads TGTGCCAGCAGCTTTGGGCAGATGAACACTGAAGCTTTCTTT.

This chain links TRBV5-1 with TRBJ1-1; D may be TRBD1 (6 bases). CDR1 SGHRS and CDR2 YFSETQ come from the germline V gene. The CDR3 is made up of 15 amino acids. V lost 0 bases and J lost 4, with 13 bases in between. CDR3 in amino acids: CASSLASTGTTEAFF. CDR3 nucleotides: TGCGCCAGCAGCTTGGCAAGTACAGGGACCACTGAAGCTTTCTTT.

The chain links TRBV5-4 to TRBJ2-5; 7 nucleotides agree with TRBD2. V lost 4 bases and J lost 4; bases outside the gene matches: 16. The CDR3 has 17 residues. Germline CDR1 and CDR2: SGHNT and YYREEE (reference sequence). The CDR3 DNA follows: TGTGCCAGCAGCGGAGGGGAGCGGGGCGGTTTTATAGAGACCCAGTACTTC. Translated: CASSGGERGGFIETQYF.

CDR3 sequence: CASELSGAGGYTF. The CDR3, as DNA: TGTGCCAGCGAGTTATCAGGGGCCGGTGGCTACACCTTC. The chain couples TRBV2 to TRBJ1-2, with D possibly TRBD1 on 6 matching bases. Between the trimmed V and J ends, which lost 8 bases and 7 bases, there was a span of 17 bases. CDR3 length: 13 amino acids. Germline V CDR1 and CDR2: SNHLY, FYNNEI.

The V call is TRBV7-9, the J call TRBJ2-5, with 11 nucleotides matching TRBD2. There are 15 residues in the CDR3. Germline V lookup: CDR1 SEHNR, CDR2 FQNEAQ (reference sequence). The V gene end was trimmed by 5 bases and the J gene end by 7 bases; junction bases not matched to a gene: 9. The CDR3 DNA is TGTGCCAGCAGCGGACTAGCGGGCGGGCGGGGGACCCAGTACTTC. It encodes CASSGLAGGRGTQYF.

The V and J genes are TRBV7-9 and TRBJ1-4, with TRBD1 as a possible D gene (6 bases). Per germline, CDR1 SEHNR and CDR2 FQNEAQ (reference sequence). The CDR3 totals 13 residues. With 0 bases removed from V and 8 bases from J, the gap between germline ends came to 7 bases. The CDR3 sequence: CASSLAGTEKLFF. DNA for the CDR3: TGTGCCAGCAGCTTAGCGGGGACAGAAAAACTGTTTTTT.

The rearrangement links TRBV28 to TRBJ2-5, with 11 bases identical to TRBD2. The CDR3 spans 17 residues. V trimming: 1 base; J trimming: 1 base; junction bases outside the gene matches: 5. Germline-derived CDR1 and CDR2 are MDHEN and SYDVKM. The CDR3 loop is CASSLSLAGGTQETQYF. DNA for the CDR3: TGTGCCAGCAGTTTATCCCTAGCGGGGGGTACCCAAGAGACCCAGTACTTC.

This sequence joins TRBV3-1 (or the pseudogene TRBV3-2) and TRBJ2-5; tentative D call: TRBD2 (6 bases). The V gene's germline CDR1 is LGHDT and CDR2 YNNKEL (reference sequence). The CDR3 length is 18 residues. The V end was cut by 0 bases, the J end by 3 bases, with 20 bases between. For the CDR3, the DNA is TGTGCCAGCAGCCAAGATTCACATGGGACTCCGGCAAAAGAGACCCAGTACTTC. The encoded protein is CASSQDSHGTPAKETQYF.

With respect to this clone: This CDR3 is also generated by other DNA sequences in the sample. This chain uses TRBV7-9 with TRBJ1-6; D is undetermined. The CDR3 covers 15 residues. Germline loops: CDR1 SEHNR, CDR2 FQNEAQ (reference sequence). V lost 2 bases and J 2 bases, leaving 7 bases between the germline ends. The CDR3 spells CASSLSSTYNSPLHF. The CDR3 region has the DNA TGTGCCAGCAGCTTATCTTCTACCTATAATTCACCCCTCCACTTT.

The chain combines TRBV7-8 with TRBJ1-2; D is possibly TRBD1 (6 bases). Trimming stripped 4 bases from V and 1 base from J, with 13 bases between. Germline V CDR1 and CDR2: SGHVS, FQNEAQ. This CDR3 has 15 residues. The chain's CDR3 is CASSSRGKNNYGYTF. Here the CDR3 DNA reads TGTGCCAGCAGCTCGAGGGGGAAGAATAACTATGGCTACACCTTC.

This sequence joins TRBV5-1 and TRBJ1-1; 9 bases agree with TRBD1. The CDR3 has 16 amino acids. Germline V lookup: CDR1 SGHRS, CDR2 YFSETQ. V gave up 3 bases and J gave up 5 bases; unmatched junction bases: 11. As DNA, the CDR3 is TGCGCCAGCAGCTCTCATACAGGGGGCGCGGGGACTGAAGCTTTCTTT. It yields the protein CASSSHTGGAGTEAFF.

V gene TRBV4-1 combines with J gene TRBJ1-1, with D tentatively TRBD1 (6 bases). CDR3 size: 15 residues. The V and J ends lost 2 bases and 5 bases respectively, with 15 bases between them. Germline V gene data show CDR1 as MGHRA and CDR2 as YSYEKL. The CDR3 DNA is TGCGCCAGCAGCCAACCTACAGGGTCGGCGACTGAAGCTTTCTTT. The encoded protein is CASSQPTGSATEAFF.

The chain carries TRBV7-9 and TRBJ1-5; 8 positions match TRBD1. J was trimmed by 3 bases and V by 1 base; bases with no gene match: 2. The germline gives CDR1 SEHNR, CDR2 FQNEAQ (reference sequence). This CDR3 has 15 residues. CDR3 residues: CASSLDQGANQPQHF. CDR3 bases: TGTGCCAGCAGCTTAGATCAGGGGGCCAATCAGCCCCAGCATTTT.

The genes are TRBV30 and TRBJ2-3; 9 bases are a match to TRBD2. The CDR3 totals 15 residues. Germline V gene data show CDR1 as GTSNPN and CDR2 as SVGIG (reference sequence). J lost 5 bases, V lost 2 bases, and 8 bases had no gene match. In DNA form, the CDR3 reads TGTGCCTGGAGTATAGGCGCGGGAGGGAAAGATACGCAGTATTTT. This sequence encodes CAWSIGAGGKDTQYF.

A remark on this clone: The junction differs from germline at one of its ends, possibly a read error. The chain combines TRBV9 with TRBJ2-2; 8 positions agree with TRBD2. The CDR3 has 15 amino acids. CDR1 SGDLS and CDR2 YYNGEE come from the germline V gene. The CDR3 nucleotides read TGTGCCCGCAGCCGGGGGGGGCCGAACACCGGGGAGCTGTTTTTT. Translating gives CARSRGGPNTGELFF.

This rearrangement joins TRBV11-2 to TRBJ2-1, with 9 bases aligning to TRBD1. J gave up 5 bases and V 6 bases, and 14 bases lay outside the gene matches. Germline V lookup: CDR1 SGHAT, CDR2 FQNNGV. This CDR3 has 17 residues. The CDR3 sequence is CASRLTATGTGNNEQFF. The CDR3 bases are TGTGCCAGCAGGTTAACGGCTACCGGGACAGGGAACAATGAGCAGTTCTTC.

The chain links TRBV5-1 to TRBJ2-5; possible D gene TRBD2, 5 bases. Per the germline V gene, CDR1 is SGHRS and CDR2 is YFSETQ. The CDR3 extends over 14 amino acids. Trimming took 0 bases from V and 0 from J, leaving 6 bases between them. The chain's CDR3 is CASSLVDYQETQYF. Here the CDR3 DNA reads TGCGCCAGCAGCTTGGTGGACTACCAAGAGACCCAGTACTTC. Drawing the rest from reference TRBV5-1 and TRBJ2-5, the complete variable domain is KAGVTQTPRYLIKTRGQQVTLSCSPISGHRSVSWYQQTPGQGLQFLFEYFSETQRNKGNFPGRFSGRQFSNSRSEMNVSTLELGDSALYLCASSLVDYQETQYFGPGTRLLVL.

The V call is TRBV7-8, the J call TRBJ1-1; the D gene is possibly TRBD1 (6 bases). V was shortened by 4 bases and J by 3 bases, with 9 bases between the two germline ends. CDR1 SGHVS and CDR2 FQNEAQ come from the germline V gene. The CDR3 contains 13 residues. The CDR3: CASSSQGDTEAFF. The DNA of the CDR3 is TGTGCCAGCAGCTCACAGGGTGACACTGAAGCTTTCTTT. Full variable domain (rest looked up from reference TRBV7-8 and TRBJ1-1): GAGVSQSPRYKVAKRGQDVALRCDPISGHVSLFWYQQALGQGPEFLTYFQNEAQLDKSGLPSDRFFAERPEGSVSTLKIQRTQQEDSAVYLCASSSQGDTEAFFGQGTRLTVV.

V is TRBV28 and J is TRBJ1-2; D unresolved. The V and J ends lost 6 bases and 8 bases respectively, with 10 bases between them. The CDR3 has 11 amino acids. Germline CDR1 is MDHEN and CDR2 is SYDVKM. This CDR3 is CASSGRFGYTF. CDR3 DNA: TGTGCCAGCAGCGGCAGGTTCGGCTACACCTTC.

In nucleotides, the CDR3 is TGTGCCAGCAGCGATCAGAAGCGGGGGGGAAACGGGGAGCTGTTTTTT. Translating it yields CASSDQKRGGNGELFF. The V call is TRBV5-4, the J call TRBJ2-2, with 10 bases aligning to TRBD2. Germline V gene data show CDR1 as SGHNT and CDR2 as YYREEE (reference sequence). This CDR3 is 16 amino acids long. Unmatched junction bases numbered 10, after V lost 4 bases and J lost 7 bases.

J is TRBJ2-3 and V is TRBV28; the D gene is possibly TRBD2 (5 bases). CDR1 MDHEN and CDR2 SYDVKM come from the germline V gene. This CDR3 spans 14 amino acids. Trimming took 7 bases from V and 2 from J, leaving 13 bases between them. CDR3 loop: CASTGSAATDTQYF. The CDR3, as DNA: TGTGCCAGCACGGGGTCAGCGGCCACAGATACGCAGTATTTT.

This sequence joins TRBV2 and TRBJ2-2, with 9 bases aligning to TRBD2. The CDR3 consists of 19 residues. Trimming at V came to 7 bases and at J to 3 bases, leaving 18 bases not matched to a gene. Germline CDR1 is SNHLY and CDR2 is FYNNEI. CDR3 in DNA: TGTGCCAGCAAATCCCCGAGCACTAGCGGGTGGGATTACACCGGGGAGCTGTTTTTT. Its protein is CASKSPSTSGWDYTGELFF.